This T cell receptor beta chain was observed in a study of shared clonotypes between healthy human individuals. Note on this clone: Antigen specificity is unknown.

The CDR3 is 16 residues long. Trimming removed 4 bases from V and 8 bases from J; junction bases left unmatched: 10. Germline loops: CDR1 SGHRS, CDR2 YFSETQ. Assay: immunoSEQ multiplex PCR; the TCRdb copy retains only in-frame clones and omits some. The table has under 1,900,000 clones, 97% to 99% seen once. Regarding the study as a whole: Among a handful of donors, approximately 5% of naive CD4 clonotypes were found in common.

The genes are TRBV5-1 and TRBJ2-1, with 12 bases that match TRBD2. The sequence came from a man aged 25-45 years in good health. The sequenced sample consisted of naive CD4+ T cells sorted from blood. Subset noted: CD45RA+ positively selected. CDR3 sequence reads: CASSQYPSGRADEQFF. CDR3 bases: TGCGCCAGCAGCCAGTATCCTAGCGGGAGGGCTGATGAGCAGTTCTTC.